Listed below are T cell receptor beta chains from one sample, sequenced in a study of human T cells and chemical hapten exposure. MiXCR, run by TCRdb on the RACE reads, gives a single entry per CDR3 protein. The sample holds tens of thousands of distinct CDR3 sequences; roughly 7.6% are singletons and the top ten take about 1.6%. The material was whole blood, obtained in connection with sensitization to the hapten diphenylcyclopropenone (DPC). The source is a woman younger than 45 with alopecia areata. Some clones in this sample may be carry-over from other donors' samples. Each CDR3 is given with its conserved first and last residue. D genes are given only for firm matches. Only part of the rows carry a size: once, few, many, or a class if the clone is expanded.

many	.	TRBJ1-1	TRBV5-1	CASMAEVNTEAFF	TGCGCCAGCATGGCAGAAGTGAACACTGAAGCTTTCTTT
many	TRBD1	TRBJ1-5	TRBV3-1	CASSQGAGGVSNQPQHF	TGTGCCAGCAGCCAAGGCGCAGGGGGAGTTAGCAATCAGCCCCAGCATTTT
.	.	TRBJ2-3	TRBV13	CASSSRDKSTDTQYF	TGTGCCAGCAGCAGCCGGGACAAAAGCACAGATACGCAGTATTTT
.	TRBD1	TRBJ1-1	TRBV12-3/TRBV12-4	CASSRQGRAEAFF	TGTGCCAGCAGTCGACAGGGGCGTGCTGAAGCTTTCTTT
.	.	TRBJ2-7	TRBV20-1	CSAPVGGSSYEQYF	TGCAGTGCGCCCGTGGGGGGAAGCTCCTACGAGCAGTACTTC
many	.	TRBJ1-6	TRBV7-8	CASSLRRDTDNSPLHF	TGTGCCAGCAGCTTACGCCGGGACACAGATAATTCACCCCTCCACTTT
few	.	TRBJ2-7	TRBV6-5	CASSTGLSYEQYF	TGTGCCAGCAGTACCGGGCTCTCCTACGAGCAGTACTTC
.	.	TRBJ1-5	TRBV5-5	CASSLWAGQSNQPQHF	TGTGCCAGCAGCTTGTGGGCAGGGCAGAGCAATCAGCCCCAGCATTTT
many	.	TRBJ1-6	TRBV2	CASSETRGGEGSPLHF	TGTGCCAGCAGTGAGACCAGGGGAGGTGAGGGTTCACCCCTCCACTTT
many	TRBD1	TRBJ1-1	TRBV5-1	CASSLDGQGTTEAFF	TGCGCCAGCAGCTTGGACGGACAGGGTACCACTGAAGCTTTCTTT
many	TRBD1	TRBJ1-1	TRBV29-1	CSPTGTGNTEAFF	TGCAGCCCTACCGGGACAGGGAACACTGAAGCTTTCTTT
.	TRBD2	TRBJ2-1	TRBV29-1	CSDIVSGGSSKPYNEQFF	TGCAGCGACATCGTCAGCGGGGGGTCTTCCAAACCCTACAATGAGCAGTTCTTC
few	TRBD2	TRBJ2-2	TRBV5-6	CASQRENTGELFF	TGTGCCAGCCAGCGGGAAAACACCGGGGAGCTGTTTTTT
few	.	TRBJ2-7	TRBV11-2	CASSARGRAWGHEQYF	TGTGCCAGCAGCGCCCGGGGACGAGCGTGGGGGCACGAGCAGTACTTC
few	.	TRBJ1-2	TRBV30	CAWSVRPGRYSNYGYTF	TGTGCCTGGAGTGTACGCCCGGGGAGGTACTCTAACTATGGCTACACCTTC
many	TRBD1	TRBJ1-1	TRBV11-1	CASSFRQGGTEAFF	TGTGCCAGCAGCTTTAGACAGGGAGGCACTGAAGCTTTCTTT
many	TRBD2	TRBJ2-2	TRBV27	CASSRAPSGNTGELFF	TGTGCCAGCAGTAGGGCCCCTAGCGGGAACACCGGGGAGCTGTTTTTT
few	.	TRBJ1-1	TRBV6-1	CASSPSVSHGDEAFF	TGTGCCAGTAGTCCCTCCGTCTCCCACGGGGACGAAGCTTTCTTT
few	.	TRBJ2-1	TRBV12-5	CASGWVPVHEQFF	TGTGCTAGTGGTTGGGTACCGGTCCATGAGCAGTTCTTC